This T cell receptor beta chain was profiled in a study of T cell responses to AZD1222 COVID-19 vaccine. The length of the CDR3 is 13 residues. Germline V gene sequence: CDR1 MGHRA, CDR2 YSYEKL. V was trimmed by 2 bases and J by 8 bases, leaving 9 bases between them. Repertoires were generated with immunoSEQ multiplex PCR, while TCRdb's copy carries only in-frame clones and drops some. Of under 110,000 clones listed, more than 70% are singletons. The gene calls are TRBV4-1 and TRBJ1-4; the D gene is possibly TRBD1 (5 bases). The source is an adult who received the AZD1222 COVID-19 vaccine. The sample in question was peripheral blood, obtained 28 days after the second AZD1222 dose. Here the CDR3 reads CASSQTRTEKLFF. In DNA, the CDR3 is TGCGCCAGCAGCCAAACCCGGACAGAAAAACTGTTTTTT.